The 32 T cell receptor beta chains reported below all come from one sample, sequenced in a study of T cells in Graves' hyperthyroidism and ophthalmopathy. What was amplified from RNA transcripts were TCR beta CDR3 regions. First-round RT-PCR with HTBI primers amplified the TCR CDR3 region. One entry per CDR3 protein results from TCRdb running MiXCR on the multiplex PCR reads. The repertoire has about 680,000 distinct CDR3 sequences, roughly a third of them found once; the top ten carry around 30%. Specimen: blood. The origin of the receptors is a woman aged 40 to 55 with Graves' hyperthyroidism.

The table lists this clonotype with a few counts. This chain's CDR3 is CASSPLGPEPGAFF. CDR3 nucleotides: TGTGCCAGCAGCCCCCTGGGTCCCGAACCAGGAGCTTTCTTT. The V and J genes are TRBV7-9 and TRBJ1-1, with D unresolved. CDR1 and CDR2 (germline): SEHNR, FQNEAQ (reference sequence). This CDR3 is 14 amino acids long. Trimming took 5 bases from V and 10 from J, leaving 20 bases between them.

This clonotype has ten or more counts. The chain joins TRBV7-9 to TRBJ1-2; TRBD1 is a possible D gene (5 bases). The CDR3 is 11 residues long. V shed 3 bases and J shed 9 bases, with 8 bases lying between them. Germline values: CDR1 SEHNR, CDR2 FQNEAQ (reference sequence). CDR3 amino acids: CASSFGGSYTF. CDR3 DNA: TGTGCCAGCAGCTTTGGGGGGAGCTACACCTTC.

This clonotype was detected many times. The V and J genes are TRBV15 and TRBJ2-2; D gene uncertain. The V end lost 0 bases, the J end lost 7 bases, and 9 bases lay between the germline ends. This CDR3 has 14 residues. Germline-derived CDR1 and CDR2 are LNHNV and YYDKDF (reference sequence). CDR3 sequence: CATSRDRTVGELFF. CDR3 nucleotide sequence: TGTGCCACCAGCAGAGATCGAACGGTCGGGGAGCTGTTTTTT.

This clonotype was recorded many times. The CDR3 DNA follows: TGTGCCAGCAGTGGAAACACAGGGGTTGAAGCTTTCTTT. Translation: CASSGNTGVEAFF. The chain uses TRBV25-1 and TRBJ1-1, with 7 bases lining up with TRBD1. Germline trimming cut 4 bases from V and 7 bases from J; bases unmatched to any gene: 6. CDR3 size: 13 residues. Germline CDR1 and CDR2: MGHDK and SYGVNS.

This clonotype was recorded many times. The chain couples TRBV20-1 to TRBJ1-2; 8 bases align to TRBD1. J lost 4 bases, V lost 2 bases, and 3 bases had no gene match. Germline V lookup: CDR1 DFQATT, CDR2 SNEGSKA (reference sequence). The CDR3 spans 13 residues. The DNA for the CDR3 is TGCAGTGCTAGATCGGGACAGGTCTATGGCTACACCTTC. It translates to CSARSGQVYGYTF.

This clonotype turned up a few times. The rearrangement joins TRBV18 to TRBJ2-5; perhaps TRBD1 as D (5 bases). This CDR3 is 14 amino acids long. Germline CDR1 KGHSH, CDR2 LQKENI. V lost 3 bases, J lost 1 base, and 9 bases lay in between. The CDR3 nucleotides are TGTGCCAGCTCACCTGGCGACAGCCAAGAGACCCAGTACTTC. Translated: CASSPGDSQETQYF.

The sample holds many counts of this clonotype. The V gene is TRBV10-3, the J gene TRBJ2-2; 8 bases fit TRBD1. The CDR3 runs to 15 residues. The junction had 3 bases not matched to a gene; V was cut back by 6 bases and J by 0 bases. The germline V gene has CDR1 ENHRY and CDR2 SYGVKD. The CDR3 region has the DNA TGTGCCATCAGGGACAGGGCTACGAACACCGGGGAGCTGTTTTTT. It specifies CAIRDRATNTGELFF.

As concerns this clonotype: The CDR3 ends on some other residue instead of the conserved phenylalanine or tryptophan, so this is likely a read error. The chain recombines TRBV7-2 with TRBJ2-7, with D perhaps assigned TRBD1 or TRBD2 (5 bases each). Germline CDR1 and CDR2: SGHTA and FQGNSA. The germline V and J ends were trimmed by 1 base and 0 bases, with 7 bases remaining between them. This CDR3 is built from 14 residues. Here the CDR3 DNA reads TGTGCCAGCAGCTTAGAGGGGAGCTCCTACGAGCAGTACCTC. It encodes CASSLEGSSYEQYL.

The chain combines TRBV20-1 with TRBJ2-3; 8 bases map to TRBD1. This CDR3 region has 16 residues. Per germline, CDR1 DFQATT and CDR2 SNEGSKA (reference sequence). After removal of 0 bases from V and 0 bases from J, the junction contained 5 bases not matched to a gene. CDR3 region: CSAREGTGPSTDTQYF. Here the CDR3 DNA reads TGCAGTGCTAGAGAAGGGACAGGCCCCAGCACAGATACGCAGTATTTT.

This clonotype was found a few times. In nucleotides, the CDR3 is TGTGCCATCAGACTAACAGGGAACACCGGGGAGCTGTTTTTT. Protein sequence: CAIRLTGNTGELFF. This chain links TRBV10-3 with TRBJ2-2; tentatively, D is TRBD1 (5 bases). The CDR3 contains 14 residues. V lost 6 bases and J lost 1, with 9 bases in between. The V gene's germline CDR1 is ENHRY and CDR2 SYGVKD.

This clonotype was seen repeatedly, ten times or more. The chain employs TRBV29-1 and TRBJ1-1, with 7 bases identical to TRBD1. With V trimmed by 5 bases and J by 3 bases, 9 bases remained unmatched. The CDR3 runs to 14 residues. Looked up from germline, CDR1 is SQVTM and CDR2 is ANQGSEA. Written as DNA, the CDR3 is TGCAGCGTTATGAGGGGGACAGCCCACACTGAAGCTTTCTTT. It translates to CSVMRGTAHTEAFF.

This clonotype was seen many times. V gene TRBV6-5 combines with J gene TRBJ2-7, with D possibly TRBD1 on 5 matching bases. Trimming took off 5 bases at V and 3 bases at J, with 17 bases between the two ends. CDR1 and CDR2 from the germline V gene are MNHEY and SVGAGI. The CDR3 has 15 amino acids. CDR3 nucleotides: TGTGCCAGCAGTGCCTCAGGGTTCCGCTACTACGAGCAGTACTTC. This gives the protein CASSASGFRYYEQYF.

This clonotype was found a few times. V is TRBV2 and J is TRBJ1-1, with D possibly TRBD1 on 5 matching bases. Trimming pared 9 bases from V and 0 bases from J, leaving 11 bases between. This CDR3 has 13 residues. Germline CDR1 and CDR2: SNHLY and FYNNEI. As DNA, the CDR3 is TGTGCCAGTAGGGACGGATTGAACACTGAAGCTTTCTTT. Encoded protein: CASRDGLNTEAFF.

The chain couples TRBV7-9 to TRBJ1-1, with TRBD1 matching over 8 bases. The ends lost 8 bases at V and 5 bases at J; junction bases unmatched: 16. CDR3 length equals 16 residues. CDR1 is SEHNR, CDR2 FQNEAQ, per germline (reference sequence). The CDR3 here is CASEGGTGHYETEAFF. In nucleotides, the CDR3 is TGTGCCAGCGAAGGGGGGACAGGACACTACGAAACTGAAGCTTTCTTT.

The genes are TRBV20-1 and TRBJ2-7; 11 nucleotides match TRBD1. V shed 2 bases, J shed 12 bases, and the junction held 6 bases outside the gene matches. The CDR3 runs to 12 residues. CDR1 DFQATT and CDR2 SNEGSKA come from the germline V gene (reference sequence). CDR3 DNA: TGCAGTGCTAGATCAGGGACAGGGGGACGGTACTTC. Its protein is CSARSGTGGRYF.

The chain links TRBV2 to TRBJ1-5; TRBD1 matches at 8 bases. The germline gives CDR1 SNHLY, CDR2 FYNNEI. This CDR3 is built from 15 residues. V shed 3 bases and J 5 bases; nucleotides not matched to a gene: 6. CDR3 DNA: TGTGCCAGCAGTGAGACAGGGACAGGCTATCAGCCCCAGCATTTT. Its protein is CASSETGTGYQPQHF. Variable domain in full (rest from reference TRBV2 and TRBJ1-5): EPEVTQTPSHQVTQMGQEVILRCVPISNHLYFYWYRQILGQKVEFLVSFYNNEISEKSEIFDDQFSVERPDGSNFTLKIRSTKLEDSAMYFCASSETGTGYQPQHFGDGTRLSIL.

The chain is built from TRBV5-1 and TRBJ2-7; 10 bases match TRBD2. J was trimmed by 6 bases and V by 7 bases; bases with no gene match: 7. The CDR3 runs 13 residues. Germline lookup yields CDR1 SGHRS and CDR2 YFSETQ. The CDR3 region has the DNA TGCGCCAGCTCCACTAGCGGGGACCTCGAGCAGTACTTC. Protein: CASSTSGDLEQYF.

This clonotype was counted a few times. V is TRBV19 and J is TRBJ2-3, with a weak D call TRBD2 (6 bases). V lost 7 bases, J lost 2 bases, and 13 bases lay in between. The germline V gene has CDR1 LNHDA and CDR2 SQIVND (reference sequence). This CDR3 is 14 amino acids long. The CDR3 nucleotides are TGTGCCAGTACCCGGGACTGGGCCACAGATACGCAGTATTTT. The encoded protein is CASTRDWATDTQYF.

In this sample, this clonotype turned up many times. The chain combines TRBV2 with TRBJ1-5; 7 bases match TRBD1. Germline assignment: CDR1 SNHLY and CDR2 FYNNEI. V was clipped by 6 bases and J by 7 bases; unmatched bases: 3. This CDR3 is 12 amino acids long. For the CDR3, the DNA is TGTGCCAGCAGGACAGGGATCCAGCCCCAGCATTTT. It is translated as CASRTGIQPQHF. Variable domain in full (rest from reference TRBV2 and TRBJ1-5): EPEVTQTPSHQVTQMGQEVILRCVPISNHLYFYWYRQILGQKVEFLVSFYNNEISEKSEIFDDQFSVERPDGSNFTLKIRSTKLEDSAMYFCASRTGIQPQHFGDGTRLSIL.

This clonotype is a singleton in its sample. The chain carries TRBV7-8 and TRBJ2-7; 8 bases are a match to TRBD1. The CDR3 is 18 residues long. V lost 4 bases to trimming and J lost 2 bases; unmatched junction nucleotides: 16. The germline gives CDR1 SGHVS, CDR2 FQNEAQ. Here the CDR3 reads CASSSMRLGQAIAYEQYF. CDR3 nucleotides: TGTGCCAGCAGCTCCATGCGATTGGGACAGGCCATAGCCTACGAGCAGTACTTC.

This clonotype was seen many times. The rearrangement joins TRBV7-2 to TRBJ2-7, with D maybe TRBD2 (6 bases). The V gene lost 5 bases and the J gene lost 2 bases, with 19 bases spanning the gap. The CDR3 consists of 16 residues. Germline CDR1 and CDR2: SGHTA and FQGNSA. The CDR3 nucleotides are TGTGCCAGCAGCCAAGGCCCCGGGAGAGACCCCTACGAGCAGTACTTC. This sequence encodes CASSQGPGRDPYEQYF.

This clonotype was seen repeatedly, ten times or more. The chain uses TRBV19 and TRBJ1-5; D call uncertain. The germline gives CDR1 LNHDA, CDR2 SQIVND (reference sequence). The CDR3 loop spans 14 amino acids. V gave up 7 bases and J gave up 3 bases, with 13 bases separating them. CDR3 bases: TGTGCCAGTACCTTGGGAGGTCTCAATCAGCCCCAGCATTTT. It specifies CASTLGGLNQPQHF.

This clonotype has just a few counts. V is TRBV4-3 and J is TRBJ2-7; 9 nucleotides agree with TRBD1. The CDR3 is 14 residues long. V lost 0 bases to trimming and J lost 4 bases; unmatched junction nucleotides: 1. Germline V gene sequence: CDR1 LGHNA, CDR2 YSLEER. The CDR3 DNA sequence: TGCGCCAGCAGCCAAGAGACAGGGGGTTACGAGCAGTACTTC. Translation gives CASSQETGGYEQYF.

This clonotype appeared many times. This chain links TRBV19 with TRBJ1-5; D remains unclear. CDR1 and CDR2 from the germline V gene are LNHDA and SQIVND (reference sequence). The length of the CDR3 is 13 residues. Trimming left V 0 bases short and J 4 bases short, with 4 bases between. CDR3 nucleotides: TGTGCCAGTAGTATAGATCTGAATCAGCCCCAGCATTTT. Its translation: CASSIDLNQPQHF.

A remark on this clonotype: A much larger clone lies one base from this, so it may be a read error. This chain uses TRBV29-1 with TRBJ1-2; the match to TRBD1 covers 7 bases. Germline V CDR1 and CDR2: SQVTM, ANQGSEA. The CDR3 is 12 amino acids. CDR3 nucleotides: TGCAGCGTTGTAGAAGGGGGCTATGGCCACACCTTC. Amino acids: CSVVEGGYGHTF.

The V call is TRBV19, the J call TRBJ1-5, with TRBD1 identical over 7 bases. CDR3 length: 15 residues. Germline V gene lookup returns CDR1 LNHDA and CDR2 SQIVND (reference sequence). V dropped 7 bases and J dropped 1; count of bases not matched to a gene: 7. The CDR3 coding sequence is TGTGCCAGTACAACAGGGGCTTGGAGCAATCAGCCCCAGCATTTT. Its protein product is CASTTGAWSNQPQHF.

This clonotype came up a few times. The genes are TRBV5-6 and TRBJ2-7; no clear D. The CDR3 has 12 residues. The ends were cut back, 5 bases at V and 4 bases at J, with 10 bases in the middle. The germline V gene encodes CDR1 SGHDT and CDR2 YYEEEE. The CDR3 DNA reads TGTGCCAGCAGAACCTTAGGATACGAGCAGTACTTC. It specifies CASRTLGYEQYF. Full variable domain (rest looked up from reference TRBV5-6 and TRBJ2-7): DAGVTQSPTHLIKTRGQQVTLRCSPKSGHDTVSWYQQALGQGPQFIFQYYEEEERQRGNFPDRFSGHQFPNYSSELNVNALLLGDSALYLCASRTLGYEQYFGPGTRLTVT.

The chain combines TRBV2 with TRBJ2-5; tentatively, D is TRBD2 (5 bases). The CDR3 has 17 amino acids. Germline values: CDR1 SNHLY, CDR2 FYNNEI. V was pared by 5 bases and J by 2 bases, with 21 bases between. The CDR3 loop reads CASSNPPMAGLQETQYF. For the CDR3, the DNA is TGTGCCAGCAGTAACCCCCCGATGGCGGGCCTACAAGAGACCCAGTACTTC.

V is TRBV7-3 and J is TRBJ1-1; D is unclear. CDR1 is SGHTA and CDR2 is FQGTGA in the germline V gene. This CDR3 comprises 15 residues. V shed 6 bases and J shed 1 base, with 15 bases lying between them. CDR3 loop: CASSFVELRNTEAFF. CDR3 coding DNA: TGTGCCAGCAGTTTTGTGGAGTTGCGGAACACTGAAGCTTTCTTT.

Many counts were recorded for this clonotype. The chain combines TRBV12-3 or TRBV12-4 with TRBJ1-2; D is ambiguous. V was shortened by 4 bases and J by 4 bases, with 7 bases between the two germline ends. CDR3 length: 12 amino acids. This CDR3 is CASSSYSYGYTF. The CDR3 bases are TGTGCCAGCAGTTCGTACAGCTATGGCTACACCTTC.

The rearrangement uses TRBV19 and TRBJ1-4; D perhaps matches TRBD1 (5 bases). This CDR3 has 15 residues. Germline assignment: CDR1 LNHDA and CDR2 SQIVND (reference sequence). V lost 8 bases and J 0 bases, leaving 13 bases between the germline ends. CDR3 DNA: TGTGCCAGTGGGACGAGGGGAGCAACTAATGAAAAACTGTTTTTT. Its translation: CASGTRGATNEKLFF.

The rearrangement links TRBV12-3 or TRBV12-4 to TRBJ1-1, with unresolved D. This CDR3 is 13 amino acids long. The V end was cut by 8 bases, the J end by 6 bases, with 16 bases between. The DNA for the CDR3 is TGTGCCAGCTCTTCTAATGATCGGCCTGAAGCTTTCTTT. Translating it yields CASSSNDRPEAFF.